The entry that follows covers one T cell receptor beta chain sequence. The target antigen is unknown. The V end was cut by 5 bases, the J end by 1 base, with 9 bases between. Germline V lookup: CDR1 SQVTM, CDR2 ANQGSEA. This CDR3 is 13 amino acids long. Using a J-beta primer mix together with a sample-barcoded 5' primer, a second PCR was run for about 6 to 12 cycles. TCRdb re-called the 5' RACE reads through MiXCR, storing one row per CDR3 protein. In the table there are about 800,000 distinct CDR3 sequences, less than 60% of which are singletons. The data were obtained in a study of blood T cells in healthy people across ages. Study outcomes and limitations: Strong correlation was found linking TCR beta diversity to naive T cell percentage.

The clonotype originates from a man older than 75 in good health. The chain employs TRBV29-1 and TRBJ2-1; D is possibly TRBD1 (6 bases). The specimen sequenced was blood. As DNA, the CDR3 is TGCAGCGTTTCCAGGGGATCCTACAATGAGCAGTTCTTC. Translated, it gives CSVSRGSYNEQFF.